Given below is one TCR beta chain in context. Other DNA sequences from this sample encode an identical CDR3 as well. The sample comes from a study of blood T cell repertoires in COVID-19. For the study at large: The cDNA or gDNA used as material had been derived from T cells, B-cell-depleted T cells, or PBMCs.

In the original analysis: For nucleated cells, counts were estimated from reference gene primer amplification. Method: immunoSEQ multiplex PCR; TCRdb's copy keeps in-frame clones and lacks some. The DNA gave D and trimming, while V, J and clone size come from that table. The sample holds hundreds of thousands of clones; around 88% are singletons and the top ten take about 1.3%. Germline V gives CDR1 SGDLS, CDR2 YYNGEE. V was trimmed by 3 bases and J by 1 base, leaving 10 bases between them. This CDR3 region has 14 residues. The receptor was derived from a man older than 75 with acute or convalescent COVID-19. This chain uses TRBV9 with TRBJ1-1; D is possibly TRBD1 (5 bases). The specimen sequenced was peripheral blood. CDR3 protein: CASSAGLPNTEAFF. DNA of the CDR3: TGTGCCAGCAGCGCGGGACTCCCGAACACTGAAGCTTTCTTT.